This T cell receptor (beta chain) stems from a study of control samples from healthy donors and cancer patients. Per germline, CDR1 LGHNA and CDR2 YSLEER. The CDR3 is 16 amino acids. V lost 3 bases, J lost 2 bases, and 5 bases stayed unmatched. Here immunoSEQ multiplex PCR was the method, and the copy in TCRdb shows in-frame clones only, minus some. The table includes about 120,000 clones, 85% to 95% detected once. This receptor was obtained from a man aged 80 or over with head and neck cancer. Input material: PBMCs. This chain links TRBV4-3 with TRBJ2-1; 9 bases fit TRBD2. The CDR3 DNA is TGCGCCAGCAGCCATGAGGGACTAGCAGCCTACAATGAGCAGTTCTTC. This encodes CASSHEGLAAYNEQFF.